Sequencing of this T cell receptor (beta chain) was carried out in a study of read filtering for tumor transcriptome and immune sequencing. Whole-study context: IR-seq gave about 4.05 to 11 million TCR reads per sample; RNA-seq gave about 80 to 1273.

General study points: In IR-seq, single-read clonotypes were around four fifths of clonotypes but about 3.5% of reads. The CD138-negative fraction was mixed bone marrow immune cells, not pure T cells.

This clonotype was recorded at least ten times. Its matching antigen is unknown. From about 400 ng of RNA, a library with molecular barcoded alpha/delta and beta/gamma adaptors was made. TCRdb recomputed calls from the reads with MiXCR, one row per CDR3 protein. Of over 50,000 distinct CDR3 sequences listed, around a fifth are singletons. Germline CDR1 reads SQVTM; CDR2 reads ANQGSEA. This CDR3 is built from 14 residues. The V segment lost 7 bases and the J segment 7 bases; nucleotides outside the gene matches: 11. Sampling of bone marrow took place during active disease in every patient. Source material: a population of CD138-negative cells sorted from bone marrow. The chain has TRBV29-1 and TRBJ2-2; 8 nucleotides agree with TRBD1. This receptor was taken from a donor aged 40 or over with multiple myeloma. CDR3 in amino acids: CSAGAQGAIGELFF. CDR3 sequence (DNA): TGCAGCGCCGGCGCCCAGGGGGCAATCGGGGAGCTGTTTTTT.